The entry below gives a single T cell receptor beta chain sequence along with its context. Described treatment: 15 to 20 received Ad26.COV2.S at low or high dose, single or two shots; 5 received placebo; per-sample allocation not given. Sampling was done on day 63 after the first vaccine or placebo injection. This sample is part of a study of Ad26.COV2.S vaccination and SARS-CoV-2 variants. Study in general: Intramuscularly, Ad26.COV2.S was given either once or twice, 56 days apart.

The CDR3 length is 14 residues. V dropped 1 base and J dropped 8 bases, with 14 bases sitting between them. Germline assignment: CDR1 SGHVS and CDR2 FQNEAQ. Sequencing used immunoSEQ multiplex PCR; TCRdb keeps in-frame clones, though not all of them. The repertoire consists of 320,000 or so clones, with about 90% occurring once and the leading ten covering about 5%. This chain links TRBV7-8 with TRBJ1-2; TRBD1 is a possible D gene (5 bases). The specimen was peripheral blood, collected in a trial of Ad26.COV2.S vaccine versus placebo. The receptor was isolated from a person between 18 and 60 years old who received the Ad26.COV2.S COVID-19 vaccine or a placebo. CDR3 nucleotides: TGTGCCAGCAGCTTAGTAGACACAGGTTTGGGCTACACCTTC. This gives the protein CASSLVDTGLGYTF.